This T cell receptor beta chain is drawn from a study of blood T cell repertoires in COVID-19. Study information: COVID-19 samples from acute and convalescent phases originated in the United States, Italy and Spain.

This CDR3 is built from 13 residues. The germline V and J ends were trimmed by 3 bases and 3 bases, with 7 bases remaining between them. Germline CDR1 PRHDT, CDR2 FYEKMQ (reference sequence). TCRdb keeps only in-frame clones here, not all; method: immunoSEQ multiplex PCR. The table records more than 250,000 clones, about 89% of them present only once. Cohort allocation depended upon clinical history that participants reported. Specimen: PBMCs or T cells enriched from blood (not recorded which). The J gene is TRBJ2-3, the V gene TRBV13, with D hard to call. This TCR was recovered from a woman between 25 and 40 years old who had recovered from COVID-19. The CDR3 spells CASSFLETDTQYF. CDR3 nucleotides: TGTGCCAGCAGCTTCCTAGAAACAGATACGCAGTATTTT.